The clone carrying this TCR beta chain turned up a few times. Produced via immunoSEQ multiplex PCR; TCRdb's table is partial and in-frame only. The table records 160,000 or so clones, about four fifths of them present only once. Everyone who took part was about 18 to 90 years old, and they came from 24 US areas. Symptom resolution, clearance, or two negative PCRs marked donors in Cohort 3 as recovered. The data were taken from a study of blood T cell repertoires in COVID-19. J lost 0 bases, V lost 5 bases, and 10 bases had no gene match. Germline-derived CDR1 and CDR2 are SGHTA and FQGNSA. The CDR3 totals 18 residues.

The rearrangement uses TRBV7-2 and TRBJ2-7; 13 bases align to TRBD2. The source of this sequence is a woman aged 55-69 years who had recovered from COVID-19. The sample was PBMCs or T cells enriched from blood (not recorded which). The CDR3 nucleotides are TGTGCCAGCAGCACCCGGACTAGCGGGGGCGGCAGCTCCTACGAGCAGTACTTC. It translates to CASSTRTSGGGSSYEQYF.